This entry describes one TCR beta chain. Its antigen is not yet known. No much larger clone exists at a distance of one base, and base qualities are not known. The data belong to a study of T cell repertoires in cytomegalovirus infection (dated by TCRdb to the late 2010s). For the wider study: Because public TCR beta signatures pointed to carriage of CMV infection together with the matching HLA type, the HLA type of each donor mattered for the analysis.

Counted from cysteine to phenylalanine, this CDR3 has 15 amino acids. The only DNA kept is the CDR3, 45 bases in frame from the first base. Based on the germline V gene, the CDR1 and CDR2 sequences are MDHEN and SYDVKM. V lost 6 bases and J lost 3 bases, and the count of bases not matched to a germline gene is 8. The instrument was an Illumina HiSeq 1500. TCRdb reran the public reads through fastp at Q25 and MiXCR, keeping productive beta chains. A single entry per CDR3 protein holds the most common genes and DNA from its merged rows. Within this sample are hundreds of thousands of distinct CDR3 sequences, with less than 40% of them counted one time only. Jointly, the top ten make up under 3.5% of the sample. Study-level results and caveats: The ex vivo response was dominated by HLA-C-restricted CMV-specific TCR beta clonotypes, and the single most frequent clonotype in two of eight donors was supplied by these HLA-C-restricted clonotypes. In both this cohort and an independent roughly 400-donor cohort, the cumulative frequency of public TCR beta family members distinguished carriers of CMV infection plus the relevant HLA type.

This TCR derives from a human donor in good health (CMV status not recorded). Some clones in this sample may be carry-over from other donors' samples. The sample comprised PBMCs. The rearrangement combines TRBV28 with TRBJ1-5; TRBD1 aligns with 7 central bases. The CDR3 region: CASSRQGVYNQPQHF. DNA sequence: TGTGCCAGCAGCCGACAGGGCGTTTACAATCAGCCCCAGCATTTT.